This TCR beta chain was found in a study of T cell clonality in common variable immunodeficiency. The CDR3 has 13 amino acids. Germline V CDR1 and CDR2: ENHRY, SYGVKD. This clone has ten or more counts. Its matching antigen is unknown. From the germline J gene comes the end of the CDR3, since the read stops 3 residues before it. Regarding the study as a whole: CVID subjects showed higher TCRbeta clonality than healthy controls. CVID subjects shared fewer TCRbeta clones than healthy controls did. Reportedly, TCR beta sequences from common variable immunodeficiency showed fewer deletions and N-nucleotide insertions.

TCRdb's table, derived via immunoSEQ multiplex PCR, lists solely in-frame clones and lacks some. This sample shows tens of thousands of clones and no singletons; less than 3.5% rests with the ten largest. The chain has TRBV10-3 and TRBJ2-3; 10 bases fit TRBD1. The sequencing sample was made of peripheral blood mononuclear cells. This TCR was recovered from a person aged 18 to 75 in good health. The part of the CDR3 DNA that was read is TGTGCCACCAGGGGGACAGGGGAAGGGACG. It translates to CATRGTGEGT. In full, the CDR3 is CATRGTGEGTQYF.